Listed below are T cell receptor beta chains from one sample, sequenced in a study of neurological immune-mediated disorders. In TCRdb, the 5' RACE reads were re-called with MiXCR into one record per CDR3 protein. The sample includes about 44,000 distinct CDR3 sequences, 20% to 25% of them seen just once. The sequenced sample consisted of PBMCs. These receptors came from a man in his 60s with HTLV-1-associated myelopathy (HAM/TSP). CDR3s include the opening cysteine and the closing phenylalanine or tryptophan. D genes are given only for firm matches. Rows may omit the clone size; those that give it use once, few, many or a size class.

d_call j_call v_call clone_size cdr3_nt cdr3_aa
NA TRBJ2-3 TRBV3-1 many TGTGCCAGCAGCCATGGGACGGGAATAATGTCGGATACGCAGTATTTT CASSHGTGIMSDTQYF
TRBD1 TRBJ2-7 TRBV20-1 many TGCAGTGCTAGTGACAGGGACTACGAGCAGTACTTC CSASDRDYEQYF
TRBD1 TRBJ1-4 TRBV20-1 many TGCAGTGCGAAGCAGGGGGCAGATGAAAAACTGTTTTTT CSAKQGADEKLFF
NA TRBJ1-5 TRBV15 many TGTGCCACCAGCAGAACAGCCCTATACGGCAATCAGCCCCAGCATTTT CATSRTALYGNQPQHF
TRBD2 TRBJ2-7 TRBV29-1 many TGCAGCGTTGGGATGGGACTACACTACGAGCAGTACTTC CSVGMGLHYEQYF
TRBD2 TRBJ2-1 TRBV6-2/TRBV6-3 NA TGTGCCAGCAGTTACGCGGGACTAGCTCGAAATGAGCAGTTCTTC CASSYAGLARNEQFF
TRBD1 TRBJ1-1 TRBV6-5 many TGTGCCAGCAGTTACTCGACAGGGGTGAACACTGAAGCTTTCTTT CASSYSTGVNTEAFF
NA TRBJ2-1 TRBV20-1 NA TGCAGTGCTAGGGCCCTCGGGAGTGGGAGGAGCAATGAGCAGTTCTTC CSARALGSGRSNEQFF
NA TRBJ1-3 TRBV18 few TGTGCCAGCTCACCACAGAGGACTACAGGGAACACCATATATTTT CASSPQRTTGNTIYF
TRBD1 TRBJ2-1 TRBV19 NA TGTGCCAGTACATTAGGGACAGGGGTATACAATGAGCAGTTCTTC CASTLGTGVYNEQFF
TRBD1 TRBJ2-7 TRBV5-1 many TGCGCCAGCAGTTGGGACAGAGGAACCTACGAGCAGTACTTC CASSWDRGTYEQYF
TRBD2 TRBJ2-3 TRBV20-1 many TGCAGTGCTAGGGCGGCAACGGGAGGAAGCACAGATACGCAGTATTTT CSARAATGGSTDTQYF
NA TRBJ2-1 TRBV24-1 many TGTGCCACCAGTGACCGGGACGGCCCCTACAATGAGCAGTTCTTC CATSDRDGPYNEQFF
NA TRBJ2-7 TRBV5-8 many TGTGCCAGCAGCCACTCCCCCTACGAGCAGTACTTC CASSHSPYEQYF
NA TRBJ1-1 TRBV3-1 many TGTGCCAGCAGCGTAGGGCAGGCGGCCACTGAAGCTTTCTTT CASSVGQAATEAFF
NA TRBJ2-2 TRBV5-1 many TGCGCCAGCAGCTTGTTACTAGCAGCCACCGGGGAGCTGTTTTTT CASSLLLAATGELFF
NA TRBJ2-3 TRBV20-1 many TGCAGTGCCCCGGACTGGGAAAGCACAGATACGCAGTATTTT CSAPDWESTDTQYF
NA TRBJ2-5 TRBV10-3 NA TGTGCCATCAGTGAGACGAAAAAAGAGACCCAGTACTTC CAISETKKETQYF
NA TRBJ1-1 TRBV11-3 many TGTGCCAGCAGCTTAGATCGAGGTGAAGCTTTCTTT CASSLDRGEAFF
NA TRBJ1-1 TRBV12-3/TRBV12-4 many TGTGCCAGCAGTCCTCCCCCAGGACGGACGAACACTGAAGCTTTCTTT CASSPPPGRTNTEAFF
TRBD2 TRBJ2-1 TRBV7-2 many TGTGCCAGCAGCTTCGGGGGACTAGCGGGAGGTGAGCAGTTCTTC CASSFGGLAGGEQFF
NA TRBJ2-7 TRBV28 NA TGTGCCAGCAGCAATGGGGCCGTGTGGGTGCAGTACTTC CASSNGAVWVQYF
TRBD2 TRBJ2-3 TRBV9 many TGTGCCAGCTCCATTAGCGGGAGACCAGATACGCAGTATTTT CASSISGRPDTQYF
NA TRBJ2-5 TRBV5-1 many TGCGCCAGCAGCTTGGTAGCAGGGCGGCAAGAGACCCAGTACTTC CASSLVAGRQETQYF
NA TRBJ2-5 TRBV4-1 many TGCGCCAGCAGCGCCCCTCGGGGTGGGGAGACCCAGTACTTC CASSAPRGGETQYF
NA TRBJ2-5 TRBV29-1 many TGCAGCGTTGAAATGACTACTAGCCAGTACTTC CSVEMTTSQYF
TRBD2 TRBJ2-5 TRBV20-1 medium-sized TGCAGTGCTAGAGATCCCCTAGCGGGTCAAGAGACCCAGTACTTC CSARDPLAGQETQYF
NA TRBJ2-1 TRBV6-5 many TGTGCCAGCAGTTACCGCCCCCCAGGGAGCTCCTACAATGAGCAGTTCTTC CASSYRPPGSSYNEQFF
TRBD2 TRBJ2-1 TRBV20-1 NA TGCAGTGCGAGGACTAGTAGTGAGCAGTTCTTC CSARTSSEQFF
NA TRBJ1-5 TRBV19 few TGTGCCAGTATGGTTTGGGGGCAGCCCCAGCATTTT CASMVWGQPQHF
NA TRBJ2-1 TRBV29-1 many TGCAGCGTTGGGGTCGGTCAAGGCAATGAGCAGTTCTTC CSVGVGQGNEQFF